Following are 20 T cell receptor beta chains from one sample sequenced in a study of T-cell reconstitution after alpha-beta-depleted transplantation in children. Unique molecular identifiers were used to barcode this TCRbeta library. TCRdb processed the PCR reads anew with MiXCR; each CDR3 protein has one entry. The sample yields 300,000 to 350,000 distinct CDR3 sequences, 15% to 20% seen once. Sequenced material: PBMCs, mostly from graft donor cells, taken 360 days after TCRalphabeta/CD19-depleted stem cell transplant. These receptors all come from a male patient aged 2-9 years who had a stem cell transplant for acute lymphoblastic leukemia, so the T cells may come from the graft donor.

V and J are TRBV11-1 and TRBJ2-1; 8 nucleotides agree with TRBD2. Per the germline V gene, CDR1 is SGHAT and CDR2 is FQDESV (reference sequence). This CDR3 has 16 amino acids. The V gene end was trimmed by 6 bases and the J gene end by 5 bases; junction bases not matched to a gene: 12. The CDR3 reads CASSSPPSGPNNEQFF. The CDR3 coding sequence is TGTGCCAGCAGTTCCCCCCCTAGCGGGCCAAACAATGAGCAGTTCTTC.

This chain uses TRBV29-1 with TRBJ2-1; 12 nucleotides line up with TRBD1. V shed 4 bases, J shed 4 bases, and the junction held 5 bases outside the gene matches. CDR3 size: 15 residues. Germline CDR1 is SQVTM and CDR2 is ANQGSEA. The CDR3 nucleotides are TGCAGCGTTGGGGACAGGGGGCTACTTTACAATGAGCAGTTCTTC. The encoded protein is CSVGDRGLLYNEQFF.

This clonotype was counted only a few times. This CDR3 is CAISEHQTGSGNTIYF. CDR3 coding DNA: TGTGCCATCAGTGAGCACCAGACAGGGTCTGGAAACACCATATATTTT. This chain uses TRBV10-3 with TRBJ1-3; 7 bases line up with TRBD1. Germline assignment: CDR1 ENHRY and CDR2 SYGVKD. This CDR3 comprises 16 residues. Unmatched junction bases numbered 5, after V lost 2 bases and J lost 1 base.

This clonotype was seen a handful of times. A junction end diverges from the germline sequence, so it may reflect a read error. This rearrangement joins TRBV2 to TRBJ2-3; TRBD2 aligns across 10 bases. CDR1 is SNHLY, CDR2 FYNNEI, per germline. The CDR3 totals 16 residues. The CDR3 protein is CASSKAGTSGTDTQYF. CDR3 DNA sequence: TGTGCCAGCAGTAAAGCCGGGACTAGCGGCACAGATACGCAGTATTTT.

The rearrangement uses TRBV3-1 and TRBJ1-4; D is possibly TRBD1 (5 bases). CDR3 size: 15 residues. From germline, CDR1 is LGHDT and CDR2 YNNKEL (reference sequence). V lost 1 base, J lost 3 bases, and 9 bases lay in between. The CDR3 reads CASSQVTGSNEKLFF. Here the CDR3 DNA reads TGTGCCAGCAGCCAAGTCACAGGTTCTAATGAAAAACTGTTTTTT.

The chain uses TRBV24-1 and TRBJ2-1; the match to TRBD2 covers 8 bases. The CDR3 is 15 residues long. Trimming at V came to 7 bases and at J to 4 bases, leaving 8 bases not matched to a gene. CDR1 and CDR2 (germline): KGHDR, SFDVKD. The CDR3 loop reads CATSPGGAGYNEQFF. DNA for the CDR3: TGTGCCACCAGCCCGGGGGGGGCCGGGTACAATGAGCAGTTCTTC.

This clonotype showed up just a few times. The chain recombines TRBV6-5 with TRBJ2-1, with TRBD2 matching over 9 bases. Germline CDR1 MNHEY, CDR2 SVGAGI. The ends lost 2 bases at V and 7 bases at J; junction bases unmatched: 9. This CDR3 contains 16 residues. CDR3 DNA: TGTGCCAGCAGTTACCGAGCGCGGGGGGGTGGGAATGAGCAGTTCTTC. Translated, it gives CASSYRARGGGNEQFF.

This clonotype has just a few counts. This rearrangement joins TRBV5-1 to TRBJ2-1, with 9 nucleotides matching TRBD2. The V segment lost 4 bases and the J segment 9 bases; nucleotides outside the gene matches: 14. The CDR3 runs 16 residues. The germline gives CDR1 SGHRS, CDR2 YFSETQ. The CDR3 DNA follows: TGCGCCAGCAGCGGATTAGCGGGAGTTGTATCTGCTGAGCAGTTCTTC. Residues: CASSGLAGVVSAEQFF. The full variable domain, its missing parts supplied by reference TRBV5-1 and TRBJ2-1, is KAGVTQTPRYLIKTRGQQVTLSCSPISGHRSVSWYQQTPGQGLQFLFEYFSETQRNKGNFPGRFSGRQFSNSRSEMNVSTLELGDSALYLCASSGLAGVVSAEQFFGPGTRLTVL.

This clonotype was picked up many times. The rearrangement links TRBV28 to TRBJ2-7; D might be TRBD2 (6 bases). The CDR3 runs 12 residues. V was shortened by 8 bases and J by 7 bases, with 15 bases between the two germline ends. Germline V gene lookup returns CDR1 MDHEN and CDR2 SYDVKM. As DNA, the CDR3 is TGTGCCAGCGAGGCGGGGCTAGGGGAGCAGTACTTC. It encodes CASEAGLGEQYF.

The chain has TRBV13 and TRBJ1-5; D is unresolved. With 1 base removed from V and 9 bases from J, the gap between germline ends came to 10 bases. The CDR3 is made up of 13 amino acids. Germline V gene data show CDR1 as PRHDT and CDR2 as FYEKMQ (reference sequence). In nucleotides, the CDR3 is TGTGCCAGCAGCTTAGACCCTACATCGCCCCAGCATTTT. Amino acid sequence: CASSLDPTSPQHF.

Written as DNA, the CDR3 is TGTGCCAGCAGTTACGACCGGGGAACGAGAAAACTGTTTTTT. Amino acid sequence: CASSYDRGTRKLFF. V is TRBV6-2 or TRBV6-3 and J is TRBJ1-4; D is unresolved. This CDR3 region has 14 residues. V lost 2 bases and J 10 bases, leaving 14 bases between the germline ends. Germline CDR1 MNHEY, CDR2 SVGEGT.

The rearrangement links TRBV10-3 to TRBJ2-5, with D tentatively TRBD1 (6 bases). V was shortened by 2 bases and J by 0 bases, with 22 bases between the two germline ends. The CDR3 runs to 19 residues. Germline CDR1 reads ENHRY; CDR2 reads SYGVKD. CDR3 in amino acids: CAISEVGRARQVNQETQYF. CDR3 DNA: TGTGCCATCAGTGAGGTGGGCAGGGCGCGACAGGTTAACCAAGAGACCCAGTACTTC.

This clonotype was detected many times. V gene TRBV12-3 or TRBV12-4 combines with J gene TRBJ2-1; the D is unclear. The CDR3 length is 14 residues. Trimming took 5 bases from V and 7 from J, leaving 15 bases between them. CDR3 sequence: CASSPLGNINEQFF. The DNA for the CDR3 is TGTGCCAGCAGTCCACTGGGGAATATTAATGAGCAGTTCTTC.

This clonotype showed up just a few times. The chain has TRBV7-2 and TRBJ2-1; TRBD2 is a possible D gene (6 bases). The V and J ends lost 4 bases and 8 bases respectively, with 15 bases between them. CDR1 is SGHTA and CDR2 is FQGNSA in the germline V gene. The CDR3 runs 14 residues. In DNA, the CDR3 is TGTGCCAGCAGCTATACGGGAGTCCTGGATGAGCAGTTCTTC. Amino acids: CASSYTGVLDEQFF.

This clonotype was recorded a few times. The chain links TRBV12-3 or TRBV12-4 to TRBJ2-5; 8 bases align to TRBD2. The CDR3 covers 14 residues. Trimming at V came to 2 bases and at J to 5 bases, leaving 4 bases not matched to a gene. This chain's CDR3 is CASSLSGGDETQYF. The CDR3 bases are TGTGCCAGCAGTTTATCCGGGGGGGATGAGACCCAGTACTTC.

This clonotype was observed a few times. The chain couples TRBV4-2 to TRBJ2-7; possibly TRBD1 or TRBD2 for D (5 bases each). Germline V gene lookup returns CDR1 LGHNA and CDR2 YNFKEQ. V shed 10 bases and J shed 0 bases, with 19 bases lying between them. This CDR3 has 15 residues. CDR3 DNA: TGTGCCATGGGTTCGGGGCCCCTCAGCTCCTACGAGCAGTACTTC. Translated: CAMGSGPLSSYEQYF.

By its share, this clonotype is medium-sized (0.01 to 0.1%). V gene TRBV30 combines with J gene TRBJ1-1; D remains ambiguous. The length of the CDR3 is 11 residues. V was pared by 2 bases and J by 10 bases, with 11 bases between. Germline CDR1 and CDR2: GTSNPN and SVGIG (reference sequence). For the CDR3, the DNA is TGTGCCTGGAGTCCGGATACGGGAGCTTTCTTT. Amino acids: CAWSPDTGAFF. Drawing the rest from reference TRBV30 and TRBJ1-1, the complete variable domain is SQTIHQWPATLVQPVGSPLSLECTVEGTSNPNLYWYRQAAGRGLQLLFYSVGIGQISSEVPQNLSASRPQDRQFILSSKKLLLSDSGFYLCAWSPDTGAFFGQGTRLTVV.

V usage is TRBV28 and J usage is TRBJ1-5; D is unresolved. Per the germline V gene, CDR1 is MDHEN and CDR2 is SYDVKM. The CDR3 totals 14 residues. The V gene lost 6 bases and the J gene lost 6 bases, with 15 bases spanning the gap. The DNA for the CDR3 is TGTGCCAGCAGGCGGACCTCCGGCACTCAGCCCCAGCATTTT. It codes for CASRRTSGTQPQHF.

V usage is TRBV30 and J usage is TRBJ2-7; maybe TRBD1 (5 bases). The CDR3 sequence is 13 residues long. From germline, CDR1 is GTSNPN and CDR2 SVGIG (reference sequence). The V gene lost 7 bases and the J gene lost 2 bases, with 15 bases spanning the gap. Here the CDR3 reads CASETDLAYEQYF. CDR3 DNA: TGTGCCTCCGAGACAGACCTTGCCTACGAGCAGTACTTC. Filled out from reference TRBV30 and TRBJ2-7, the complete variable domain reads SQTIHQWPATLVQPVGSPLSLECTVEGTSNPNLYWYRQAAGRGLQLLFYSVGIGQISSEVPQNLSASRPQDRQFILSSKKLLLSDSGFYLCASETDLAYEQYFGPGTRLTVT.

Turning to this clonotype: A much larger clone is a single base away; this may be a read error. The rearrangement uses TRBV21-1 and TRBJ2-1. TRBV21-1 is shown as a pseudogene. The CDR3 has 17 amino acids. The DNA of the CDR3 is TGTGCCATCACTAACCAACCGACGGAGAGCTCCTACAATGAGCAGTTCTTC. It translates to CAITNQPTESSYNEQFF.